This TCR beta chain was sequenced in a study of patients and donors after allogeneic stem cell transplantation. TCRdb re-called the RT-PCR reads through MiXCR, storing one row per CDR3 protein. The data contain 150,000 to 200,000 distinct CDR3 sequences, around 41% of them singletons. CDR1 and CDR2 from the germline V gene are KGHDR and SFDVKD. The CDR3 sequence is 15 residues long. V lost 0 bases, J lost 1 base, and 7 bases lay in between. The origin of this receptor is a human donor who was either an allogeneic HSCT recipient or a stem cell or donor lymphocyte infusion donor (not recorded which). It is not recorded whose cells these are; they may come from a transplant donor. The chain combines TRBV24-1 with TRBJ2-3; D perhaps matches TRBD2 (5 bases). Sequenced: blood, either unsorted or a sorted T cell fraction (not recorded which). The DNA for the CDR3 is TGTGCCACCAGTGATTTGCGGCGGGGCACAGATACGCAGTATTTT. Protein product: CATSDLRRGTDTQYF.